The rows below give T cell receptor beta chains drawn from one sample of a study of T cells in Graves' hyperthyroidism and ophthalmopathy. TCRdb itself ran the multiplex PCR reads through MiXCR, one entry per CDR3 protein. The sample holds hundreds of thousands of distinct CDR3 sequences, around 13% seen once. Sequencing was performed on blood. The source of these receptors is a woman in her forties or fifties with Graves' ophthalmopathy. The conserved cysteine and the conserved F or W are not part of the CDR3 here. Fields, in order: clone size, V gene, D gene, CDR3 protein. D genes are given only for firm matches. Clone size is stated in some rows and not others, as once, few, many or a class when expanded.

-	TRBV19	-	ASSTRPFYEQY
many	TRBV28	-	ASLHREGYTGELF
many	TRBV12-3/TRBV12-4	-	ASSLALKASGHNEQF
few	TRBV5-1	TRBD2	ASRTGLAGGDEQF
few	TRBV19	TRBD1	ASSIGATGTVDEQY
-	TRBV19	TRBD1	ASSTRGQGNGRPQH
few	TRBV7-2	TRBD1	ASSSQKTRTGFT
many	TRBV27	-	ASSLLEGGLNEQF
many	TRBV15	TRBD1	ATSSLGTPPGQGTHEQF
-	TRBV6-2/TRBV6-3	TRBD1	ASSADRGNYGYT
many	TRBV4-1	-	ASSQVLLAAMNTEAF
many	TRBV11-2	-	ASSLMQGRLNTEAF
few	TRBV29-1	-	SGATSRSDEQF
-	TRBV29-1	-	SVVQAYEQY
many	TRBV7-3	-	ASSPRQGPTYEQY
many	TRBV9	-	ASSVGVGGSKNTEAF
few	TRBV20-1	-	SDTSRGALAKNIQY
many	TRBV11-2	-	ASSLVGRQNTGELF
-	TRBV11-3	TRBD2	ASQWMGGNNEQF
few	TRBV29-1	-	SVLRAYEQY
-	TRBV3-2	-	ASSQDLPESRTGELF
many	TRBV20-1	TRBD2	SADGTSGTYEQY
few	TRBV19	-	ASSPSGWDYEQY
few	TRBV6-2/TRBV6-3	-	ASGRAGSYNEQF
-	TRBV9	TRBD2	ASSVGLAGVSGELF
-	TRBV20-1	TRBD2	SPLAGLDTQY
few	TRBV30	TRBD2	AWTGTSGMFNEQF
many	TRBV19	TRBD2	ASSIFTSESYNEQF
many	TRBV6-1	TRBD1	ASSSDRARAF
-	TRBV6-2/TRBV6-3	TRBD1	ASSSQGARYNEQF
many	TRBV5-8	-	ASSLESLGSEAF
many	TRBV5-1	TRBD2	ASSSSGTPYNEQF
many	TRBV28	-	ASSFLSIAGTPSQETQY
many	TRBV7-9	-	ASSFQLPTVANYGYT
-	TRBV4-1	-	ASSQDSGDQASTDTQY
few	TRBV12-3/TRBV12-4	TRBD1	ASRADRGNQPQH
-	TRBV7-2	-	ASSLEVQPTYEQY